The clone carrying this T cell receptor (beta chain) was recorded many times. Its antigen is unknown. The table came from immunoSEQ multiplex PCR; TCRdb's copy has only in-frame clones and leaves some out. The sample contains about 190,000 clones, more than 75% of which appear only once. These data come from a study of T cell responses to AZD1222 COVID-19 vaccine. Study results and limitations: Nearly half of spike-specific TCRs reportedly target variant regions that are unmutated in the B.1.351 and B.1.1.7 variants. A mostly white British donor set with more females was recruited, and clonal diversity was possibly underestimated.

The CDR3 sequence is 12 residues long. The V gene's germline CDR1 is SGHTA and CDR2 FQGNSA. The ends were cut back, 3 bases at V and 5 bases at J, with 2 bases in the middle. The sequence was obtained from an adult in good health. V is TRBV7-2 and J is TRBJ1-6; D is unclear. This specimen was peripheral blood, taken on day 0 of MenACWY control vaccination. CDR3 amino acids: CASSFNNSPLHF. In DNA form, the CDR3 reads TGTGCCAGCAGCTTCAATAATTCACCCCTCCACTTT.